This T cell receptor (beta chain) was identified in a study of human CD8 memory T cell subsets. By UMI-labeled 5' RACE, the TCR beta libraries were made. From its re-call of the 5' RACE reads, TCRdb lists each CDR3 protein once, without DNA. Its clone listing holds approximately 7,800 distinct CDR3 sequences. Germline V gives CDR1 MNHEY, CDR2 SVGAGI. The CDR3 contains 15 residues. The chain recombines TRBV6-5 with TRBJ1-2; TCRdb's D call, TRBD1, is unchecked because there is no DNA. The sequenced sample consisted of CD8+ T cells from PBMCs. This TCR derives from a human donor in good health. The CDR3 protein is CASSDPTGANYGYTF.